These 5 T cell receptor beta chains share one sample of origin, sequenced in a study of shared T cell receptors in the human thymus (dated by TCRdb to 2020 to 2023). Library generation was performed with the immunoSEQ multiplex PCR assay. TCRdb re-hosts the immuneACCESS table, in-frame sequences only. Its copies lack some clones; in the studies checked, an unresolved V gene accounts for under half of them, and the cause for the rest is not known. The sample contains just under 550,000 clones, 75% to 85% of them found a single time. The ten largest account for 0.01% to 0.015% of the sample. The data were also submitted as part of a second study, on human thymus T cells.

Sequenced: thymocytes. These receptors all stem from a boy younger than two with a congenital heart defect. Donor details come from another sample of the same person, matched by shared clones.

The chain uses TRBV6-6 and TRBJ2-5, with 9 bases lining up with TRBD1. Germline V CDR1 and CDR2: MNHNY, SVGAGI (reference sequence). This CDR3 has 16 amino acids. The V gene end was trimmed by 5 bases and the J gene end by 4 bases; junction bases not matched to a gene: 11. The CDR3 here is CASSTRDREVSETQYF. The CDR3, as DNA: TGTGCCAGCAGTACCCGGGACAGGGAGGTGTCAGAGACCCAGTACTTC.

The CDR3 DNA sequence: TGCAGCGTTGAAGATACAGGGACTAGCGGGAAGCTCTCCTACAATGAGCAGTTCTTC. This codes for CSVEDTGTSGKLSYNEQFF. V and J are TRBV29-1 and TRBJ2-1, with 13 bases fitting TRBD2. The CDR3 length is 19 residues. Germline CDR1 reads SQVTM; CDR2 reads ANQGSEA. Unmatched junction bases numbered 8, after V lost 0 bases and J lost 0 bases.

The genes are TRBV18 and TRBJ2-3; D possibly corresponds to TRBD2 (6 bases). The germline V and J ends were trimmed by 3 bases and 0 bases, with 19 bases remaining between them. Per the germline V gene, CDR1 is KGHSH and CDR2 is LQKENI. The CDR3 loop spans 18 amino acids. CDR3 sequence (DNA): TGTGCCAGCTCACCGACAGTTGAAGCGGGCTCTAGCACAGATACGCAGTATTTT. This sequence encodes CASSPTVEAGSSTDTQYF.

The chain recombines TRBV25-1 with TRBJ2-5, with 9 bases matching TRBD1. CDR3 size: 17 residues. In germline, CDR1 is MGHDK, CDR2 SYGVNS. The V gene end was trimmed by 2 bases and the J gene end by 3 bases; junction bases not matched to a gene: 10. The CDR3 DNA reads as TGTGCCAGCAGTGAAACCTCGACAGGGGGGGCGAAAGAGACCCAGTACTTC. This codes for CASSETSTGGAKETQYF.

The chain has TRBV29-1 and TRBJ2-7; 15 nucleotides match TRBD2. Per germline, CDR1 SQVTM and CDR2 ANQGSEA. With 6 bases clipped from V and 0 bases from J, the junction kept 3 bases outside the gene matches. CDR3 length: 15 amino acids. As DNA, the CDR3 is TGCAGCGTAGGACTAGCGGGAGGGTACTCCTACGAGCAGTACTTC. It is translated as CSVGLAGGYSYEQYF.